This T cell receptor (beta chain) comes out of a study of shared clonotypes between healthy human individuals. Germline values: CDR1 SEHNR, CDR2 FQNEAQ (reference sequence). The CDR3 length is 18 residues. The V and J ends lost 3 bases and 1 base, in that order; junction bases with no gene match: 10. Across several immunoSEQ plates, the genomic DNA of each subset was split evenly. TCRdb keeps only in-frame clones here, not all; method: immunoSEQ multiplex PCR. The sample consists of 180,000 or so clones, about 93% of them appearing once. The sequence was obtained from a woman aged 25 to 45 in good health. Sequenced material: naive CD4+ T cells sorted from blood. The subset here: CD45RA+ positively selected. The chain links TRBV7-9 to TRBJ1-5; the match to TRBD1 covers 9 bases. In DNA form, the CDR3 reads TGTGCCAGCAGCTTTAGCGGGACAGGGAGTGGGAGCAATCAGCCCCAGCATTTT. It codes for CASSFSGTGSGSNQPQHF.